This passage covers 13 T cell receptor beta chains from one sample sequenced in a study of T cell responses to AZD1222 COVID-19 vaccine. Sequenced by immunoSEQ multiplex PCR; TCRdb stores in-frame clones only, minus some. Of about 120,000 clones listed, roughly 90% are singletons. Specimen: peripheral blood, collected 28 days after the second AZD1222 dose. Receptors originate from an adult who received the AZD1222 COVID-19 vaccine.

The J gene is TRBJ1-3, the V gene TRBV19; D call uncertain. Germline V CDR1 and CDR2: LNHDA, SQIVND (reference sequence). The CDR3 is 15 amino acids. The V gene lost 6 bases and the J gene lost 3 bases, with 15 bases spanning the gap. The CDR3 DNA reads as TGTGCCAGTAGCCCCCTCGGGTCGGGTGGAAACACCATATATTTT. Translating gives CASSPLGSGGNTIYF.

The V gene is TRBV18, the J gene TRBJ1-2, with 8 positions matching TRBD1. Germline V gives CDR1 KGHSH, CDR2 LQKENI. Trimming at V came to 3 bases and at J to 4 bases, leaving 16 bases not matched to a gene. The CDR3 contains 18 residues. The CDR3 is CASSPAVAGGQGFYGYTF. Here the CDR3 DNA reads TGTGCCAGCTCACCTGCGGTGGCAGGGGGCCAAGGGTTCTATGGCTACACCTTC.

The genes are TRBV7-9 and TRBJ2-5; D not certain. Per germline, CDR1 SEHNR and CDR2 FQNEAQ (reference sequence). The CDR3 is 14 amino acids. Deletions cut 5 bases from V and 2 bases from J, with 12 bases between. CDR3 residues: CASSPWTAQETQYF. CDR3 sequence (DNA): TGTGCCAGCAGCCCGTGGACGGCACAAGAGACCCAGTACTTC.

V is TRBV3-1 (or the pseudogene TRBV3-2) and J is TRBJ2-5; 10 bases line up with TRBD2. The CDR3 contains 16 residues. V shed 6 bases, J shed 0 bases, and the junction held 7 bases outside the gene matches. Germline assignment: CDR1 LGHDT and CDR2 YNNKEL (reference sequence). The CDR3 region is CASRRTGTSDQETQYF. The DNA for the CDR3 is TGTGCCAGCAGGCGTACCGGGACTAGCGACCAAGAGACCCAGTACTTC.

The rearrangement uses TRBV27 and TRBJ1-2; TRBD1 aligns across 7 bases. V gave up 6 bases and J gave up 0 bases; unmatched junction bases: 7. This CDR3 region has 15 residues. Germline assignment: CDR1 MNHEY and CDR2 SMNVEV (reference sequence). The CDR3 protein is CASRTYRGSNYGYTF. In DNA form, the CDR3 reads TGTGCCAGCAGAACGTACAGGGGATCTAACTATGGCTACACCTTC.

In this sample, this clone is large. The genes are TRBV28 and TRBJ2-1; D unclear. The CDR3 loop spans 15 amino acids. Trimming stripped 10 bases from V and 3 bases from J, with 19 bases between. Germline loops: CDR1 MDHEN, CDR2 SYDVKM. CDR3 in amino acids: CAIVEVGVNYNEQFF. DNA of the CDR3: TGTGCCATCGTGGAAGTCGGAGTGAACTACAATGAGCAGTTCTTC.

V is TRBV7-9 and J is TRBJ2-1; TRBD1 aligns across 8 bases. The CDR3 runs 15 residues. The ends lost 5 bases at V and 7 bases at J; junction bases unmatched: 10. Germline CDR1 and CDR2: SEHNR and FQNEAQ (reference sequence). The chain's CDR3 is CASSGRVDRENEQFF. The CDR3 DNA reads as TGTGCCAGCAGCGGACGCGTGGACAGGGAGAATGAGCAGTTCTTC. The whole variable domain, filled in from reference TRBV7-9 and TRBJ2-1, reads DTGVSQNPRHKITKRGQNVTFRCDPISEHNRLYWYRQTLGQGPEFLTYFQNEAQLEKSRLLSDRFSAERPKGSFSTLEIQRTEQGDSAMYLCASSGRVDRENEQFFGPGTRLTVL.

V and J are TRBV18 and TRBJ2-1; 10 nucleotides agree with TRBD2. This CDR3 has 15 residues. Germline CDR1 is KGHSH and CDR2 is LQKENI. V dropped 3 bases and J dropped 4; count of bases not matched to a gene: 3. Here the CDR3 DNA reads TGTGCCAGCTCACCTCTAGCGGGAGAATACAATGAGCAGTTCTTC. Amino acids: CASSPLAGEYNEQFF.

The chain employs TRBV3-1 (or the pseudogene TRBV3-2) and TRBJ2-7; 13 bases map to TRBD2. The germline V gene encodes CDR1 LGHDT and CDR2 YNNKEL (reference sequence). V gave up 6 bases and J gave up 4 bases; unmatched junction bases: 9. There are 16 residues in the CDR3. The CDR3: CASSNTSGRAVYEQYF. The CDR3 DNA is TGTGCCAGCAGTAACACTAGCGGGAGGGCCGTGTACGAGCAGTACTTC.

The chain combines TRBV27 with TRBJ2-1; 9 positions match TRBD2. The CDR3 covers 18 residues. Germline V gene data show CDR1 as MNHEY and CDR2 as SMNVEV (reference sequence). J gave up 3 bases and V 0 bases, and 9 bases lay outside the gene matches. The CDR3 here is CASSLSSRTSGLYNEQFF. The CDR3 DNA reads as TGTGCCAGCAGTTTATCGTCCCGCACTAGCGGGCTCTACAATGAGCAGTTCTTC.

The V call is TRBV18, the J call TRBJ2-6; the D gene is possibly TRBD1 (5 bases). The CDR3 has 17 residues. Looked up from germline, CDR1 is KGHSH and CDR2 is LQKENI. The ends were cut back, 0 bases at V and 0 bases at J, with 9 bases in the middle. The CDR3 region has the DNA TGTGCCAGCTCACCACCGTACACAGGCTCTGGGGCCAACGTCCTGACTTTC. Its protein product is CASSPPYTGSGANVLTF.

V is TRBV6-5 and J is TRBJ2-5, with 11 bases identical to TRBD1. The CDR3 has 15 amino acids. Trimming took 6 bases from V and 5 from J; bases not matched to a gene: 8. Germline V gene sequence: CDR1 MNHEY, CDR2 SVGAGI. The CDR3 protein is CASSLWDRGMETQYF. The CDR3 DNA is TGTGCCAGCAGCCTGTGGGACAGGGGGATGGAGACCCAGTACTTC.

The chain employs TRBV14 and TRBJ2-7; either TRBD1 or TRBD2 may supply D (6 bases each). Germline CDR1 reads SGHDN; CDR2 reads FVKESK. The CDR3 length is 14 residues. Trimming stripped 4 bases from V and 5 bases from J, with 15 bases between. Here the CDR3 reads CASSLLGGIDEQYF. In nucleotides, the CDR3 is TGTGCCAGCAGCCTCTTAGGGGGGATCGACGAGCAGTACTTC.